The TCR beta chain under discussion was sequenced for a study of shared clonotypes between healthy human individuals. About the research overall: A donor's plate count was three for CD4 naive and three for CD4 memory; CD8 naive had two and CD8 memory one.

With respect to this clone: Its specificity is unknown.

Study-level findings and limits: The study found lower generation probabilities in non-shared clonotypes than in those shared by all four donors.

The repertoire was sequenced with immunoSEQ multiplex PCR; TCRdb's copy has only in-frame clones and lacks some. The data contain around 2.5 million clones, more than 85% of them singletons. V was clipped by 0 bases and J by 1 base, with 11 bases between them. This CDR3 region has 15 residues. Germline CDR1 is SGDLS and CDR2 is YYNGEE. Sequencing input: naive CD4+ T cells from PBMCs. The subset was: CD45RA+ positively selected. The rearrangement links TRBV9 to TRBJ2-7; D unclear. The sequence was obtained from a man between 18 and 35 years old in good health. Some clones in this sample may be carry-over from other donors' samples. CDR3: CASSVGAYKSYEQYF. CDR3 DNA: TGTGCCAGCAGCGTAGGGGCGTATAAGTCCTACGAGCAGTACTTC. Variable domain in full (rest from reference TRBV9 and TRBJ2-7): DSGVTQTPKHLITATGQRVTLRCSPRSGDLSVYWYQQSLDQGLQFLIQYYNGEERAKGNILERFSAQQFPDLHSELNLSSLELGDSALYFCASSVGAYKSYEQYFGPGTRLTVT.